This is a list of T cell receptor beta chains from one sample in a study of blood T cell repertoires in COVID-19. TCRdb's table, derived via immunoSEQ multiplex PCR, lists solely in-frame clones and lacks some. The sample records under 200,000 clones, about four fifths being singletons. Sequenced input: peripheral blood. The receptor source for this set is a woman in her sixties or seventies with COVID-19, enrolled during active disease. Both conserved end residues are part of each CDR3. The D gene is left open where the match is weak. Expanded clones get a size class; other rows say once, few or many, or leave the size out.

-	TRBV3-1/TRBV3-2	TRBD2	TRBJ2-5	CASSYRLAGGQETQYF	TGTGCCAGCAGCTATCGGCTAGCGGGAGGGCAAGAGACCCAGTACTTC
-	TRBV11-2	-	TRBJ1-2	CASSTGVGAYGYTF	TGTGCCAGCAGCACTGGGGTGGGAGCCTATGGCTACACCTTC
-	TRBV27	-	TRBJ1-2	CASSLSPSWPGSYTF	TGTGCCAGCAGTCTAAGCCCGAGTTGGCCAGGGTCCTACACCTTC
-	TRBV6-5	-	TRBJ2-3	CASSSLGQSPTDTQYF	TGTGCCAGCAGTTCTCTCGGACAGAGCCCCACAGATACGCAGTATTTT
-	TRBV7-2	-	TRBJ2-7	CASSRRAGAYEQYF	TGTGCCAGCAGCAGAAGGGCAGGGGCCTACGAGCAGTACTTC
-	TRBV4-3	TRBD1	TRBJ2-1	CASSQVRGLAGGNEQFF	TGCGCCAGCAGCCAAGTAAGGGGGCTAGCAGGAGGCAATGAGCAGTTCTTC
few	TRBV14	-	TRBJ2-3	CASSQGASVGTQYF	TGTGCCAGCAGCCAGGGTGCTAGCGTCGGTACGCAGTATTTT
-	TRBV6-2/TRBV6-3	TRBD1	TRBJ2-7	CASSSRGQPSYEQYF	TGTGCCAGCAGTTCCCGGGGACAGCCCTCCTACGAGCAGTACTTC
-	TRBV6-4	-	TRBJ2-2	CASSDRGTNTGELFF	TGTGCCAGCAGTGATAGGGGTACCAACACCGGGGAGCTGTTTTTT
-	TRBV19	TRBD1	TRBJ1-1	CASANTGGLGEAFF	TGTGCCAGCGCAAATACAGGGGGCCTAGGTGAAGCTTTCTTT
-	TRBV19	TRBD2	TRBJ2-1	CASSAQAGGKYNEQFF	TGTGCCAGTAGTGCCCAAGCGGGAGGTAAATACAATGAGCAGTTCTTC
medium-sized	TRBV10-2	TRBD1	TRBJ2-2	CATSTGTGGDTGELFF	TGCGCCACCTCTACCGGGACAGGGGGCGACACCGGGGAGCTGTTTTTT
few	TRBV3-1/TRBV3-2	-	TRBJ1-3	CASSQEQIGNTIYF	TGTGCCAGCAGCCAGGAACAGATTGGAAACACCATATATTTT
-	TRBV11-2	-	TRBJ2-1	CASSFRTINNEQFF	TGTGCCAGCAGCTTTAGGACTATAAACAATGAGCAGTTCTTC
-	TRBV30	-	TRBJ1-2	CAWSFPGPGKGSDYGYTF	TGTGCCTGGAGTTTCCCAGGACCGGGGAAGGGTTCAGACTATGGCTACACCTTC
-	TRBV20-1	-	TRBJ1-2	CSASLGALFGYTF	TGCAGTGCTAGTTTGGGGGCCTTGTTTGGCTACACCTTC
-	TRBV3-1/TRBV3-2	-	TRBJ1-3	CASSQVFGGLGHKRSGNTIYF	TGTGCCAGCAGCCAAGTGTTTGGGGGCCTCGGGCACAAACGCTCTGGAAACACCATATATTTT
once	TRBV23-1	TRBD2	TRBJ2-1	CASSQYLWREGVYNEQFF	TGCGCCAGCAGTCAATACCTTTGGCGGGAGGGGGTTTACAATGAGCAGTTCTTC
few	TRBV12-3/TRBV12-4	TRBD2	TRBJ2-1	CASSDGLAGEQFF	TGTGCCAGCAGTGACGGACTAGCGGGAGAGCAGTTCTTC
few	TRBV6-5	TRBD1	TRBJ1-1	CASSARGRAEAFF	TGTGCCAGCAGCGCCAGGGGGCGTGCTGAAGCTTTCTTT
-	TRBV7-2	-	TRBJ2-3	CASSNEASSTDTQYF	TGTGCCAGCAGCAACGAGGCGTCTAGCACAGATACGCAGTATTTT
-	TRBV30	-	TRBJ1-1	CAWSETVTEAFF	TGTGCCTGGAGTGAGACAGTCACTGAAGCTTTCTTT
-	TRBV5-4	-	TRBJ2-7	CASSLGSGDSSYEQYF	TGTGCCAGCAGCTTAGGTAGCGGGGACAGCTCCTACGAGCAGTACTTC
-	TRBV11-2	-	TRBJ2-1	CASSLGDTYNEQFF	TGTGCCAGCAGCTTAGGGGACACCTACAATGAGCAGTTCTTC
-	TRBV25-1	-	TRBJ1-6	CASSAPRGVGSPLHF	TGTGCCAGCAGTGCCCCTCGGGGTGTTGGTTCACCCCTCCACTTT
-	TRBV24-1	TRBD1	TRBJ1-1	CATSDSPQGWAEAFF	TGTGCCACCAGTGATTCCCCACAGGGGTGGGCTGAAGCTTTCTTT
once	TRBV3-1/TRBV3-2	-	TRBJ1-1	CASSQAGSRVGNTEAFF	TGTGCCAGCAGCCAAGCGGGATCCCGAGTTGGGAACACTGAAGCTTTCTTT
few	TRBV15	-	TRBJ2-3	CATSREQVGTDTQYF	TGTGCCACCAGCAGAGAACAGGTGGGAACAGATACGCAGTATTTT
-	TRBV6-5	-	TRBJ1-1	CASTGTLKQPEAFF	TGTGCCAGCACAGGCACCCTGAAACAGCCTGAAGCTTTCTTT
-	TRBV7-2	TRBD1	TRBJ1-1	CASSQGDRLNTEAFF	TGTGCCAGCAGCCAAGGGGACAGATTGAACACTGAAGCTTTCTTT
once	TRBV18	TRBD2	TRBJ2-7	CASSPSSGSLDEQYF	TGTGCCAGCTCACCATCCAGCGGGAGTCTCGACGAGCAGTACTTC
-	TRBV3-1/TRBV3-2	-	TRBJ2-2	CASSQRRGNTGELFF	TGTGCCAGCAGCCAACGGCGGGGGAACACCGGGGAGCTGTTTTTT
-	TRBV5-6	TRBD2	TRBJ2-7	CASSTKGGLEATYEQYF	TGTGCCAGCAGCACAAAAGGGGGACTAGAAGCCACCTACGAGCAGTACTTC
-	TRBV6-2/TRBV6-3	-	TRBJ2-6	CASSQSGVGAAGANVLTF	TGTGCCAGCAGCCAGAGTGGAGTAGGGGCTGCTGGGGCCAACGTCCTGACTTTC
-	TRBV15	TRBD2	TRBJ2-1	CATRAGLVINEQFF	TGTGCCACCCGGGCCGGACTAGTAATAAATGAGCAGTTCTTC
-	TRBV6-5	-	TRBJ1-6	CASSQGLWSDSPLHF	TGTGCCAGCAGCCAGGGACTTTGGTCTGATTCACCCCTCCACTTT
once	TRBV5-1	-	TRBJ1-4	CASSLATGFDEKLFF	TGCGCCAGCAGCTTGGCTACAGGGTTCGATGAAAAACTGTTTTTT
-	TRBV11-1	TRBD2	TRBJ2-3	CASSSTSFGTDTQYF	TGTGCCAGCAGTTCGACTAGCTTCGGCACAGATACGCAGTATTTT
-	TRBV9	TRBD2	TRBJ2-3	CASSVVGSTSGVSDTQYF	TGTGCCAGCAGCGTGGTAGGTTCCACTAGCGGGGTTTCAGATACGCAGTATTTT
-	TRBV2	TRBD1	TRBJ1-2	CASSPQTGRDYGYTF	TGTGCCAGCAGTCCTCAGACAGGGAGAGACTATGGCTACACCTTC
-	TRBV29-1	TRBD1	TRBJ1-4	CSVEGQGTNEKLFF	TGCAGCGTTGAAGGACAGGGGACGAATGAAAAACTGTTTTTT
once	TRBV19	-	TRBJ2-2	CASSPVAGELFF	TGTGCCAGTAGCCCCGTCGCCGGGGAGCTGTTTTTT
-	TRBV19	-	TRBJ1-1	CASRLQANTEAFF	TGTGCCAGTAGATTGCAGGCGAACACTGAAGCTTTCTTT
-	TRBV12-1	-	TRBJ2-2	CASSFCGYTGELFF	TGTGCCAGCAGCTTTTGCGGCTACACCGGGGAGCTGTTTTTT
-	TRBV3-1/TRBV3-2	TRBD1	TRBJ2-7	CASSRSRLGGTGGYEQYF	TGTGCCAGCAGCCGGTCGCGTTTGGGTGGGACAGGGGGCTACGAGCAGTACTTC
-	TRBV4-1	TRBD2	TRBJ2-5	CASSRGTSGVGETQYF	TGCGCCAGCAGCCGAGGGACTAGCGGGGTAGGGGAGACCCAGTACTTC
-	TRBV4-2	-	TRBJ2-7	CASSQEGDPPYEQYF	TGTGCCAGCAGCCAAGAGGGAGACCCTCCCTACGAGCAGTACTTC
-	TRBV7-6	-	TRBJ1-2	CASSPSVGGSYNYGYTF	TGTGCCAGCAGCCCATCAGTCGGGGGTTCTTACAACTATGGCTACACCTTC